Each of the 26 T cell receptor beta chains below was sequenced from the same sample in a study of blood T cells in healthy people across ages. Using a J-beta primer mix together with a sample-barcoded 5' primer, a second PCR was run for roughly 6 to 12 cycles. TCRdb analysed the 5' RACE reads with MiXCR anew, one entry per CDR3 protein. The sample has 720,000 or so distinct CDR3 sequences, around 38% seen once. The sequenced sample was blood. The receptors here all came from a man older than 75 in good health.

This clonotype was seen only a few times. This rearrangement joins TRBV30 to TRBJ2-7; TRBD2 agrees at 8 bases. This CDR3 has 14 residues. Looked up from germline, CDR1 is GTSNPN and CDR2 is SVGIG (reference sequence). The V gene end was trimmed by 2 bases and the J gene end by 2 bases; junction bases not matched to a gene: 5. In nucleotides, the CDR3 is TGTGCCTGGAGTCCGGGAGGGTACCCCTACGAGCAGTACTTC. This translates into CAWSPGGYPYEQYF.

This clonotype showed up just once. The chain joins TRBV6-5 to TRBJ2-3; a possible D gene is TRBD2 (7 bases). V was clipped by 5 bases and J by 2 bases, with 11 bases between them. The germline gives CDR1 MNHEY, CDR2 SVGAGI. This CDR3 is 14 amino acids long. The CDR3 spells CASSNGGLTDTQYF. The CDR3, as DNA: TGTGCCAGCAGTAACGGGGGGCTCACAGATACGCAGTATTTT.

The J gene is TRBJ2-3, the V gene TRBV11-2; either TRBD1 or TRBD2 may supply D (5 bases each). Per germline, CDR1 SGHAT and CDR2 FQNNGV. The CDR3 length is 15 residues. V gave up 7 bases and J gave up 5 bases, with 19 bases separating them. The DNA of the CDR3 is TGTGCCAGCATCAGGAGAGGGGTCGAGGGAGATACGCAGTATTTT. Translated, it gives CASIRRGVEGDTQYF.

The chain uses TRBV15 and TRBJ2-1, with D perhaps TRBD2 (6 bases). The germline V and J ends were trimmed by 0 bases and 4 bases, with 13 bases remaining between them. Germline CDR1 LNHNV, CDR2 YYDKDF (reference sequence). The CDR3 loop spans 16 amino acids. The CDR3 is CATSRETAGRYNEQFF. In DNA, the CDR3 is TGTGCCACCAGCAGAGAAACGGCGGGACGGTACAATGAGCAGTTCTTC.

The V call is TRBV7-2, the J call TRBJ2-1, with 9 bases fitting TRBD1. J was trimmed by 4 bases and V by 7 bases; bases with no gene match: 11. CDR1 and CDR2 (germline): SGHTA, FQGNSA. CDR3 length: 16 residues. CDR3 protein: CASTKFRQGVYNEQFF. The CDR3 DNA sequence: TGTGCCAGCACCAAATTCAGACAGGGGGTATACAATGAGCAGTTCTTC.

This sequence joins TRBV29-1 and TRBJ2-1, with D possibly being TRBD1 (6 bases). V was shortened by 6 bases and J by 1 base, with 13 bases between the two germline ends. The CDR3 consists of 14 residues. CDR1 and CDR2 from the germline V gene are SQVTM and ANQGSEA. CDR3 in amino acids: CSVARGQSYNEQFF. In DNA form, the CDR3 reads TGCAGCGTCGCACGGGGACAATCCTACAATGAGCAGTTCTTC.

The genes are TRBV29-1 and TRBJ2-1; D may be TRBD2 (5 bases). CDR1 and CDR2 from the germline V gene are SQVTM and ANQGSEA. V lost 0 bases to trimming and J lost 4 bases, with 19 bases between them. This CDR3 contains 17 residues. This chain's CDR3 is CSVEDPRLPFTYNEQFF. The DNA for the CDR3 is TGCAGCGTTGAAGATCCACGACTACCATTTACTTACAATGAGCAGTTCTTC.

CDR3 protein: CASYDWNRGQGYTF. CDR3 DNA sequence: TGTGCCAGCTACGACTGGAACAGGGGGCAAGGCTACACCTTC. This chain joins TRBV6-2 or TRBV6-3 and TRBJ1-2; 9 positions match TRBD1. Germline-derived CDR1 and CDR2 are MNHEY and SVGEGT. This CDR3 has 14 residues. The V gene end was trimmed by 8 bases and the J gene end by 8 bases; junction bases not matched to a gene: 12.

This sequence joins TRBV6-5 and TRBJ1-4; 7 bases line up with TRBD1. J was trimmed by 4 bases and V by 2 bases; bases with no gene match: 4. CDR1 is MNHEY, CDR2 SVGAGI, per germline. The CDR3 loop spans 15 amino acids. CDR3 sequence reads: CASSYDGTDNEKLFF. The CDR3 DNA sequence: TGTGCCAGCAGTTACGACGGGACAGATAATGAAAAACTGTTTTTT.

A few counts support this clonotype. This chain connects TRBV20-1 to TRBJ2-5; 7 positions agree with TRBD2. The CDR3 is 14 amino acids. The germline V gene has CDR1 DFQATT and CDR2 SNEGSKA (reference sequence). V lost 1 base, J lost 6 bases, and 8 bases stayed unmatched. CDR3 protein: CSARAPGLRKTQYF. For the CDR3, the DNA is TGCAGTGCTAGAGCGCCGGGACTACGAAAGACCCAGTACTTC.

The chain links TRBV20-1 to TRBJ2-3; 8 nucleotides align to TRBD1. With 3 bases clipped from V and 0 bases from J, the junction kept 5 bases outside the gene matches. The CDR3 runs to 15 residues. Germline loops: CDR1 DFQATT, CDR2 SNEGSKA (reference sequence). CDR3 DNA sequence: TGCAGTGCTAGCCCGCAGGGGGCTAGCACAGATACGCAGTATTTT. This gives the protein CSASPQGASTDTQYF.

This chain uses TRBV20-1 with TRBJ2-7, with TRBD1 matching over 8 bases. The J segment lost 1 base and the V segment lost 4 bases, leaving 6 bases of the junction unmatched. The CDR3 loop spans 14 amino acids. Germline loops: CDR1 DFQATT, CDR2 SNEGSKA (reference sequence). The DNA of the CDR3 is TGCAGTGCTACGTCCGGGACAGGATCCTACGAGCAGTACTTC. Amino acid sequence: CSATSGTGSYEQYF.

This clonotype came up a few times. The chain is built from TRBV10-3 and TRBJ2-7; possibly TRBD1 for D (6 bases). Trimming cost V 3 bases and J 3 bases, with 15 bases left between them. Germline CDR1 is ENHRY and CDR2 is SYGVKD. The CDR3 consists of 15 residues. The CDR3: CAISEREQGSYEQYF. The DNA of the CDR3 is TGTGCCATCAGTGAAAGAGAACAGGGAAGCTACGAGCAGTACTTC.

V gene TRBV24-1 combines with J gene TRBJ2-7; tentative D call: TRBD2 (6 bases). CDR3 length: 16 amino acids. Germline CDR1 KGHDR, CDR2 SFDVKD. V dropped 2 bases and J dropped 7 bases, with 20 bases sitting between them. The CDR3 region is CATSDSAGGLNNEQYF. CDR3 in DNA: TGTGCCACCAGTGATTCTGCCGGGGGTTTGAACAATGAGCAGTACTTC.

The rearrangement uses TRBV9 and TRBJ1-2, with D possibly TRBD1 on 5 matching bases. Trimming stripped 3 bases from V and 6 bases from J, with 21 bases between. Germline assignment: CDR1 SGDLS and CDR2 YYNGEE. The CDR3 totals 16 residues. This CDR3 reads CASSEDQRGALDGYTF. The CDR3 DNA is TGTGCCAGCAGCGAAGACCAAAGGGGCGCTTTGGATGGCTACACCTTC.

The genes are TRBV28 and TRBJ2-7, with 9 bases lining up with TRBD1. The end of the DNA aligns better with TRBJ2-5, so the J call may be wrong. Germline CDR1 MDHEN, CDR2 SYDVKM. The CDR3 spans 14 residues. As DNA, the CDR3 is TGTGCCAGCAGGGCTACAGGGGGCGCAGAGACCCAGTACTTC. Its protein product is CASRATGGAETQYF.

This clonotype turned up a few times. V is TRBV20-1 and J is TRBJ1-2; D might be TRBD1 (6 bases). V was pared by 3 bases and J by 1 base, with 15 bases between. The germline gives CDR1 DFQATT, CDR2 SNEGSKA (reference sequence). The CDR3 is 15 residues long. The DNA for the CDR3 is TGCAGTGCTAGTAATAGGACAGATTTTAACTATGGCTACACCTTC. It encodes CSASNRTDFNYGYTF.

Concerning this clonotype itself: Just one base apart from a much larger clone, this may be a read error. The V call is TRBV20-1, the J call TRBJ2-5, with a weak D call TRBD2 (5 bases). Germline loops: CDR1 DFQATT, CDR2 SNEGSKA (reference sequence). This CDR3 spans 13 amino acids. The chain's CDR3 is CRARDPGILEQYF. CDR3 nucleotide sequence: TGCAGGGCTAGAGATCCGGGGATTCTGGAGCAGTACTTC.

In its sample, this clonotype was seen a few times. The chain combines TRBV11-3 with TRBJ2-1; D uncertain. Germline V gene data show CDR1 as SGHNT and CDR2 as YENEEA. V was pared by 5 bases and J by 8 bases, with 10 bases between. The CDR3 length is 12 residues. CDR3 residues: CASSMFGDEQFF. CDR3 in DNA: TGTGCCAGCAGCATGTTTGGGGATGAGCAGTTCTTC.

Only a few counts were recorded for this clonotype. The V call is TRBV3-1, the J call TRBJ2-5; TRBD1 matches 7 bases. J was trimmed by 1 base and V by 4 bases; bases with no gene match: 6. CDR3 length: 15 amino acids. In germline, CDR1 is LGHDT, CDR2 YNNKEL (reference sequence). The CDR3 sequence is CASSPQTGPQETQYF. In DNA, the CDR3 is TGTGCCAGCAGCCCACAGACAGGGCCCCAAGAGACCCAGTACTTC.

This clonotype was recorded only once. V is TRBV7-8 and J is TRBJ2-1; D gene uncertain. V was pared by 2 bases and J by 5 bases, with 13 bases between. Germline V gene sequence: CDR1 SGHVS, CDR2 FQNEAQ. This CDR3 spans 15 amino acids. CDR3: CASSLSGPLDNEQFF. CDR3 nucleotide sequence: TGTGCCAGCAGCTTAAGTGGGCCTTTGGACAATGAGCAGTTCTTC.

This clonotype was detected only a few times. The rearrangement uses TRBV29-1 and TRBJ2-7; TRBD2 agrees at 15 bases. The germline gives CDR1 SQVTM, CDR2 ANQGSEA. The CDR3 runs to 16 residues. J was trimmed by 0 bases and V by 5 bases; bases with no gene match: 5. CDR3 sequence reads: CSVRGLAGGVSYEQYF. The DNA of the CDR3 is TGCAGCGTTCGGGGACTAGCGGGAGGAGTCTCCTACGAGCAGTACTTC.

CDR3 in DNA: TGTGCCAGTAGTATAGACAAGAAAGGGGCCAACGTCCTGACTTTC. It codes for CASSIDKKGANVLTF. The chain joins TRBV19 to TRBJ2-6; D gene ambiguous. Per the germline V gene, CDR1 is LNHDA and CDR2 is SQIVND (reference sequence). V was shortened by 0 bases and J by 4 bases, with 7 bases between the two germline ends. The CDR3 has 15 amino acids.

This clonotype appeared many times. The junction departs from germline at one end; a sequencing error may be responsible. The chain uses TRBV5-1 and TRBJ2-6; D may be TRBD1 (5 bases). The CDR3 is made up of 16 amino acids. From germline, CDR1 is SGHRS and CDR2 YFSETQ. CDR3 in amino acids: CASSLGPSSGANVLTF. The CDR3, as DNA: TGTGCCAGCAGCTTGGGGCCGAGCTCTGGGGCCAACGTCCTGACTTTC.

This sequence joins TRBV4-3 and TRBJ2-7; D is ambiguous. CDR1 is LGHNA, CDR2 YSLEER, per germline. The CDR3 extends over 16 amino acids. V lost 1 base and J 2 bases, leaving 15 bases between the germline ends. The CDR3 here is CASSQVPGRVPYEQYF. The CDR3 DNA reads as TGCGCCAGCAGCCAAGTGCCCGGAAGGGTACCCTACGAGCAGTACTTC.

V and J are TRBV6-2 or TRBV6-3 and TRBJ2-1, with 11 bases lining up with TRBD2. Trimming removed 4 bases from V and 2 bases from J; junction bases left unmatched: 4. The CDR3 extends over 16 amino acids. Germline V gives CDR1 MNHEY, CDR2 SVGEGT. As DNA, the CDR3 is TGTGCCAGCAGTTCTTTGACTAGCGGGGCCTACAATGAGCAGTTCTTC. This encodes CASSSLTSGAYNEQFF.